This T cell receptor (beta chain) was recorded in a study of T cell responses to AZD1222 COVID-19 vaccine. General study results and limits: Clonal diversity was possibly underestimated, and the donors were mostly white British, with more females.

As to this clone: Its specificity is unknown.

Repertoires were generated with immunoSEQ multiplex PCR, while TCRdb's copy carries only in-frame clones and drops some. The sample lists roughly 200,000 clones; roughly 94% were seen once. Germline CDR1 is KGHSH and CDR2 is LQKENI. Trimming took off 2 bases at V and 5 bases at J, with 10 bases between the two ends. The CDR3 consists of 13 residues. The sample here was peripheral blood, taken 28 days after the second dose of the MenACWY control vaccine. This rearrangement joins TRBV18 to TRBJ2-7, with a possible D match to TRBD1 (6 bases). This TCR was sampled from an adult who received the MenACWY meningococcal vaccine as a control. CDR3 sequence: CASSPRGIDEQYF. CDR3 in DNA: TGTGCCAGCTCACCAAGGGGGATTGACGAGCAGTACTTC.